This entry concerns a single TCR beta chain. The CDR3 is made up of 15 amino acids. TCRdb's copy holds only in-frame clones and misses some; the assay was immunoSEQ multiplex PCR. The top ten clones hold approximately 1% of a sample with 66,000 or so clones, 85% to 90% of them seen once. The data derive from a study of T cell changes during pregnancy in multiple sclerosis. Material: peripheral blood, obtained in the first trimester of pregnancy. The receptor was isolated from a female donor in good health, enrolled as a control in a pregnancy study. The chain joins TRBV21-1 to TRBJ2-7; the table's TRBD2 call for D was not verified on the DNA. TRBV21-1 is labeled a pseudogene. Here the CDR3 reads CASILAGGSSYEQYF. In DNA form, the CDR3 reads TGTGCCAGCATTCTAGCGGGGGGCAGCTCCTACGAGCAGTACTTC.